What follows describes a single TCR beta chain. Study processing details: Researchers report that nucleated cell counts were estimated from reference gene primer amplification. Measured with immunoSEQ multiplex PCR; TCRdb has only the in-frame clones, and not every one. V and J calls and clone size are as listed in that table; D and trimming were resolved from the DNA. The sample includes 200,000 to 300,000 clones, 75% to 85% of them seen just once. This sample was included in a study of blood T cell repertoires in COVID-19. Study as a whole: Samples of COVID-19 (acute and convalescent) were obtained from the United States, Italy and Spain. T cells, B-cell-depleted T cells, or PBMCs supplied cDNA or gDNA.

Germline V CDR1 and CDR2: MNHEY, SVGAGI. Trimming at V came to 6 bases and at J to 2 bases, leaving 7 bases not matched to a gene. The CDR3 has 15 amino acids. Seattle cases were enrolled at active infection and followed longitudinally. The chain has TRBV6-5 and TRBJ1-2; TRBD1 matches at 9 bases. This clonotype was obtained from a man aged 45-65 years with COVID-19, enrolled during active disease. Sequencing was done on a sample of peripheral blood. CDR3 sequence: CASRPGGQGNYGYTF. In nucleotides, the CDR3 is TGTGCCAGCAGGCCGGGGGGACAGGGAAACTATGGCTACACCTTC.